This passage covers 26 T cell receptor beta chains from one sample sequenced in a study of blood T cell repertoires in COVID-19. The table came from immunoSEQ multiplex PCR; TCRdb's copy has only in-frame clones and leaves some out. The table lists roughly 82,000 clones, 90% of them singletons. Sequencing was carried out using peripheral blood. The receptors originated from a woman in her fifties or sixties in a cohort sampled during active COVID-19.

The chain couples TRBV27 to TRBJ1-2; tentative D call: TRBD1 (6 bases). CDR1 and CDR2 (germline): MNHEY, SMNVEV (reference sequence). V lost 6 bases and J lost 5, with 13 bases in between. The CDR3 is 13 residues long. The CDR3, as DNA: TGTGCCAGCAGCCCCGTGAGGGGGTATGGCTACACCTTC. It is translated as CASSPVRGYGYTF.

The chain couples TRBV28 to TRBJ1-1; D may be TRBD1 (5 bases). This CDR3 comprises 12 residues. Trimming removed 7 bases at V and 5 bases at J, with 11 bases between. Per the germline V gene, CDR1 is MDHEN and CDR2 is SYDVKM. In DNA form, the CDR3 reads TGTGCCAGCAATGACAGTCGGACTGAAGCTTTCTTT. It translates to CASNDSRTEAFF.

The V gene is TRBV24-1, the J gene TRBJ1-1; D not certain. Trimming took 1 base from V and 0 from J, leaving 2 bases between them. Germline lookup yields CDR1 KGHDR and CDR2 SFDVKD. The CDR3 loop spans 13 amino acids. CDR3 loop: CATSDFMNTEAFF. The CDR3 DNA follows: TGTGCCACCAGTGATTTTATGAACACTGAAGCTTTCTTT.

This clone was detected once. The DNA for the CDR3 is TGCGCCAGCAGCCAAATAGCGGGGGGCACCGGGGAGCTGTTTTTT. It encodes CASSQIAGGTGELFF. The V call is TRBV5-1, the J call TRBJ2-2; 10 nucleotides match TRBD2. In germline, CDR1 is SGHRS, CDR2 YFSETQ. This CDR3 has 15 amino acids. The V segment lost 4 bases and the J segment 4 bases; nucleotides outside the gene matches: 4.

The chain employs TRBV15 and TRBJ2-5; D ambiguous. Looked up from germline, CDR1 is LNHNV and CDR2 is YYDKDF (reference sequence). Trimming removed 1 base at V and 3 bases at J, with 3 bases between. The CDR3 length is 12 residues. CDR3 loop: CATSRVKETQYF. The CDR3 DNA follows: TGTGCCACCAGCAGAGTTAAAGAGACCCAGTACTTC.

This CDR3 reads CATSEKGTGGNEQFF. The CDR3 DNA follows: TGTGCCACCAGTGAAAAAGGGACAGGGGGGAATGAGCAGTTCTTC. The genes are TRBV24-1 and TRBJ2-1, with TRBD1 identical over 11 bases. Unmatched junction bases numbered 5, after V lost 4 bases and J lost 7 bases. Germline CDR1 and CDR2: KGHDR and SFDVKD. This CDR3 region has 15 residues.

This clone was counted a single time. V and J are TRBV27 and TRBJ2-3; 14 bases are shared with TRBD2. The CDR3 sequence is 19 residues long. V gave up 5 bases and J gave up 3 bases; unmatched junction bases: 13. Germline lookup yields CDR1 MNHEY and CDR2 SMNVEV (reference sequence). CDR3 bases: TGTGCCAGCAGTGGAACCCCGGGACTAGCGGGAGAAGGGACAGATACGCAGTATTTT. Protein: CASSGTPGLAGEGTDTQYF.

The rearrangement links TRBV18 to TRBJ1-5; 11 bases line up with TRBD1. CDR3 length: 19 amino acids. CDR1 is KGHSH, CDR2 LQKENI, per germline. Losses at the gene ends were 3 bases for V and 1 base for J; bases not matched to a gene: 11. CDR3 sequence reads: CASSPFPGQGGRSNQPQHF. Written as DNA, the CDR3 is TGTGCCAGCTCACCCTTCCCGGGACAGGGGGGAAGGAGCAATCAGCCCCAGCATTTT.

This chain joins TRBV2 and TRBJ1-1, with D possibly matching TRBD1 (5 bases). V lost 2 bases and J lost 1, with 8 bases in between. The germline CDR1 and CDR2 sequences are SNHLY and FYNNEI. The CDR3 spans 14 residues. This CDR3 reads CASSEFQGNTEAFF. DNA for the CDR3: TGTGCCAGCAGTGAATTTCAGGGGAACACTGAAGCTTTCTTT.

The V call is TRBV2, the J call TRBJ1-1; D gene unclear. Germline CDR1 and CDR2: SNHLY and FYNNEI. CDR3 length: 12 amino acids. V was pared by 4 bases and J by 1 base, with 4 bases between. The CDR3 is CASSVGNTEAFF. In nucleotides, the CDR3 is TGTGCCAGCAGTGTCGGGAACACTGAAGCTTTCTTT.

The rearrangement uses TRBV9 and TRBJ2-2, with 13 nucleotides matching TRBD2. V was clipped by 3 bases and J by 6 bases; unmatched bases: 8. From germline, CDR1 is SGDLS and CDR2 YYNGEE. This CDR3 region has 17 residues. For the CDR3, the DNA is TGTGCCAGCAGCGAGAGGACTAGCGGGAGTGTTGCCGGGGAGCTGTTTTTT. Amino acid sequence: CASSERTSGSVAGELFF.

The rearrangement uses TRBV2 and TRBJ2-5; 9 nucleotides line up with TRBD2. CDR3 length: 14 amino acids. Looked up from germline, CDR1 is SNHLY and CDR2 is FYNNEI. J lost 5 bases, V lost 7 bases, and 8 bases had no gene match. For the CDR3, the DNA is TGTGCCAGCAAAGCGGGAGGCCCGGGCGAGACCCAGTACTTC. This gives the protein CASKAGGPGETQYF.

In nucleotides, the CDR3 is TGCGCCAGCAGTGGGCAGACAGCCTATGGCTACACCTTC. Its translation: CASSGQTAYGYTF. The chain uses TRBV10-2 and TRBJ1-2; the D gene is possibly TRBD1 (5 bases). Trimming took off 4 bases at V and 4 bases at J, with 10 bases between the two ends. The CDR3 loop spans 13 amino acids. Per the germline V gene, CDR1 is WSHSY and CDR2 is SAAADI.

This chain connects TRBV4-2 to TRBJ2-5; 10 bases are a match to TRBD2. This CDR3 contains 18 residues. From germline, CDR1 is LGHNA and CDR2 YNFKEQ. J lost 5 bases, V lost 4 bases, and 16 bases had no gene match. CDR3 coding DNA: TGTGCCAGCAGCCCGGCGGTCGGAGCGGGAGGGCCGGGGGAGACCCAGTACTTC. It specifies CASSPAVGAGGPGETQYF.

This chain uses TRBV7-3 with TRBJ2-2, with D tentatively TRBD2 (5 bases). The CDR3 is made up of 17 amino acids. Trimming stripped 0 bases from V and 6 bases from J, with 17 bases between. CDR1 and CDR2 from the germline V gene are SGHTA and FQGTGA. Here the CDR3 reads CASSLTPGPRDPGELFF. CDR3 bases: TGTGCCAGCAGCTTAACCCCCGGGCCTCGGGATCCCGGGGAGCTGTTTTTT.

The sample holds one count of this clone. The CDR3 here is CASSSPGTSGGNEQFF. In DNA form, the CDR3 reads TGTGCCAGCAGTTCACCTGGGACTAGCGGGGGCAATGAGCAGTTCTTC. The chain uses TRBV6-5 and TRBJ2-1, with 14 bases identical to TRBD2. With 4 bases clipped from V and 6 bases from J, the junction kept 5 bases outside the gene matches. Germline CDR1 is MNHEY and CDR2 is SVGAGI. The CDR3 is 16 amino acids.

The table lists this clone with a few counts. The CDR3 sequence is CASSQMYARRGQELFGELFF. CDR3 DNA sequence: TGTGCCAGCAGCCAAATGTACGCGAGGAGGGGACAGGAGTTGTTCGGGGAGCTGTTTTTT. The rearrangement links TRBV4-2 to TRBJ2-2, with TRBD1 matching 8 bases. Germline V gene data show CDR1 as LGHNA and CDR2 as YNFKEQ. V was clipped by 2 bases and J by 7 bases; unmatched bases: 21. The CDR3 extends over 20 amino acids.

Here the CDR3 reads CASRFMGQVAYEQYF. The DNA for the CDR3 is TGTGCCAGCAGGTTTATGGGACAGGTCGCCTACGAGCAGTACTTC. This chain links TRBV28 with TRBJ2-7; 8 bases match TRBD1. The germline CDR1 and CDR2 sequences are MDHEN and SYDVKM. The CDR3 is 15 residues long. With 6 bases clipped from V and 2 bases from J, the junction kept 9 bases outside the gene matches.

The chain is built from TRBV5-1 and TRBJ2-3; D is possibly TRBD2 (6 bases). The CDR3 extends over 17 amino acids. Trimming left V 5 bases short and J 0 bases short, with 19 bases between. Germline CDR1 reads SGHRS; CDR2 reads YFSETQ. CDR3 sequence (DNA): TGCGCCAGCAGACCTCCCCCCGGGGGTCCTAGCACAGATACGCAGTATTTT. It translates to CASRPPPGGPSTDTQYF.

This clone was counted between two and nine times. The chain couples TRBV2 to TRBJ1-1; D is perhaps TRBD1 (6 bases). Deletions cut 5 bases from V and 8 bases from J, with 12 bases between. CDR3 length: 12 amino acids. Germline-derived CDR1 and CDR2 are SNHLY and FYNNEI. CDR3 residues: CASSFRTVEAFF. In DNA, the CDR3 is TGTGCCAGCAGTTTCCGGACAGTAGAAGCTTTCTTT.

This clone is a singleton in its sample. This chain uses TRBV29-1 with TRBJ2-7, with 7 bases aligning to TRBD2. Germline CDR1 reads SQVTM; CDR2 reads ANQGSEA. The CDR3 runs to 14 residues. V lost 7 bases, J lost 1 base, and 10 bases stayed unmatched. CDR3 sequence reads: CSAGLERGSYEQYF. Here the CDR3 DNA reads TGCAGCGCTGGACTGGAGCGGGGTTCCTACGAGCAGTACTTC.

The gene calls are TRBV7-3 and TRBJ2-1; a possible D gene is TRBD1 (6 bases). Trimming shortened V by 5 bases and J by 1 base, and 9 bases separated the two germline ends. Germline CDR1 SGHTA, CDR2 FQGTGA. This CDR3 region has 14 residues. The CDR3 DNA reads as TGTGCCAGCAGCCCTGGACAGTCCTACAATGAGCAGTTCTTC. Translated, it gives CASSPGQSYNEQFF.

The rearrangement uses TRBV19 and TRBJ1-5; D remains unclear. This CDR3 is 12 amino acids long. The V end was cut by 6 bases, the J end by 2 bases, with 5 bases between. Germline V gives CDR1 LNHDA, CDR2 SQIVND (reference sequence). CDR3 nucleotide sequence: TGTGCCAGTAGGGCCGGCAATCAGCCCCAGCATTTT. This codes for CASRAGNQPQHF.

The chain links TRBV19 to TRBJ1-1; 8 positions agree with TRBD1. In germline, CDR1 is LNHDA, CDR2 SQIVND (reference sequence). The V and J ends lost 3 bases and 0 bases, in that order; junction bases with no gene match: 6. This CDR3 is built from 16 residues. CDR3 nucleotides: TGTGCCAGTAGTATGGGGTTGGGACAGGTGAACACTGAAGCTTTCTTT. Translated, it gives CASSMGLGQVNTEAFF.

The V gene is TRBV6-6, the J gene TRBJ2-1; 7 bases match TRBD2. After removal of 6 bases from V and 10 bases from J, the junction contained 12 bases not matched to a gene. This CDR3 has 14 amino acids. From germline, CDR1 is MNHNY and CDR2 SVGAGI (reference sequence). The CDR3 spells CASRTGTKEMEQFF. Here the CDR3 DNA reads TGTGCCAGCAGGACCGGGACTAAGGAAATGGAGCAGTTCTTC.

The V and J genes are TRBV6-5 and TRBJ2-2; 8 bases line up with TRBD2. The germline CDR1 and CDR2 sequences are MNHEY and SVGAGI. The CDR3 length is 13 residues. V lost 6 bases and J lost 7; bases outside the gene matches: 4. CDR3 sequence: CASRRGVSGELFF. CDR3 in DNA: TGTGCCAGCAGGCGGGGGGTGAGCGGGGAGCTGTTTTTT.